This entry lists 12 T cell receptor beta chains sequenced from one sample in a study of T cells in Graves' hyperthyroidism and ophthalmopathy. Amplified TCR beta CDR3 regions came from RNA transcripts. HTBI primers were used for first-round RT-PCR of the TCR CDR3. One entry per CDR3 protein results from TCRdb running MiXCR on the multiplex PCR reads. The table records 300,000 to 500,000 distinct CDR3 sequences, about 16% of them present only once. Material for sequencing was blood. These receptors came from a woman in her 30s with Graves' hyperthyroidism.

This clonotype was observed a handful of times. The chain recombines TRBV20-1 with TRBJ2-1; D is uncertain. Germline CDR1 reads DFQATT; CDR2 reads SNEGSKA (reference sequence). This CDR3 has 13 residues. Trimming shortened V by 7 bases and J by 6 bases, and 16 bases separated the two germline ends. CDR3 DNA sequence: TGCAGTGTACGGGTTTTTTATTCCAATGAGCAGTTCTTC. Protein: CSVRVFYSNEQFF.

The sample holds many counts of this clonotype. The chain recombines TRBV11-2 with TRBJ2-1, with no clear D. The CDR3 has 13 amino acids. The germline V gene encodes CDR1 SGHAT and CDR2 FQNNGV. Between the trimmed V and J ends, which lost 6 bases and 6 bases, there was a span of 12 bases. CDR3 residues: CASSILRTNEQFF. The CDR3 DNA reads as TGTGCCAGCAGTATTCTCCGCACCAATGAGCAGTTCTTC. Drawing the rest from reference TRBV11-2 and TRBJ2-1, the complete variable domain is EAGVAQSPRYKIIEKRQSVAFWCNPISGHATLYWYQQILGQGPKLLIQFQNNGVVDDSQLPKDRFSAERLKGVDSTLKIQPAKLEDSAVYLCASSILRTNEQFFGPGTRLTVL.

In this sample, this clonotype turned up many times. Here the CDR3 DNA reads TGTGCCAGCAGTTACCTAGGATTGTCCTACAATGAGCAGTTCTTC. Translated: CASSYLGLSYNEQFF. V gene TRBV28 combines with J gene TRBJ2-1; D remains ambiguous. The CDR3 has 15 amino acids. Trimming shortened V by 4 bases and J by 1 base, and 11 bases separated the two germline ends. From germline, CDR1 is MDHEN and CDR2 SYDVKM. The full variable domain, with the rest looked up from reference TRBV28 and TRBJ2-1, is DVKVTQSSRYLVKRTGEKVFLECVQDMDHENMFWYRQDPGLGLRLIYFSYDVKMKEKGDIPEGYSVSREKKERFSLILESASTNQTSMYLCASSYLGLSYNEQFFGPGTRLTVL.

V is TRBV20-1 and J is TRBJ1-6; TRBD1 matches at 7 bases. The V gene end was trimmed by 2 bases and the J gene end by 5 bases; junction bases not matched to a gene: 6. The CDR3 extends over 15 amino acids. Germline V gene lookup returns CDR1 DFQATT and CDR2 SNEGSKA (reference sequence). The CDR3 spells CSARLQGPDNSPLHF. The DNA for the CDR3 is TGCAGTGCTAGACTACAGGGGCCAGATAATTCACCCCTCCACTTT.

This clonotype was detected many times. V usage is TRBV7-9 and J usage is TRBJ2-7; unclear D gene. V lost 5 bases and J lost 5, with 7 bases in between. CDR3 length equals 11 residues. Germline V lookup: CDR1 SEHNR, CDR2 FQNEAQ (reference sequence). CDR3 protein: CASSLQNEQYF. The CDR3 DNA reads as TGTGCCAGCAGCCTTCAGAACGAGCAGTACTTC.

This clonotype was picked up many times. CDR3 DNA: TGCAGCGTTGCCAGGACAGATGAAGCTTTCTTT. This gives the protein CSVARTDEAFF. The chain carries TRBV29-1 and TRBJ1-1; D may be TRBD1 (6 bases). CDR3 length equals 11 residues. Germline CDR1 is SQVTM and CDR2 is ANQGSEA. Trimming pared 4 bases from V and 7 bases from J, leaving 10 bases between. The variable domain in full, with the rest retrieved from reference TRBV29-1 and TRBJ1-1, is SAVISQKPSRDICQRGTSLTIQCQVDSQVTMMFWYRQQPGQSLTLIATANQGSEATYESGFVIDKFPISRPNLTFSTLTVSNMSPEDSSIYLCSVARTDEAFFGQGTRLTVV.

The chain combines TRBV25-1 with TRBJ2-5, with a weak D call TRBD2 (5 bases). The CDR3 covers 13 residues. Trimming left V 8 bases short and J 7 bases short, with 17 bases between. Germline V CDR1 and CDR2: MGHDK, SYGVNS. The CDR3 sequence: CASLEPAAGTQYF. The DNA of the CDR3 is TGTGCCAGCTTAGAACCCGCTGCGGGGACCCAGTACTTC.

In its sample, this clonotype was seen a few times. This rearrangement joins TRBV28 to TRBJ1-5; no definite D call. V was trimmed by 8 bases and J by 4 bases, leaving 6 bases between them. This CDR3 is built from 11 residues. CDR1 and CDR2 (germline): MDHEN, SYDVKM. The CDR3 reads CASSGNQPQHF. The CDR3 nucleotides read TGTGCCAGCTCGGGGAATCAGCCCCAGCATTTT.

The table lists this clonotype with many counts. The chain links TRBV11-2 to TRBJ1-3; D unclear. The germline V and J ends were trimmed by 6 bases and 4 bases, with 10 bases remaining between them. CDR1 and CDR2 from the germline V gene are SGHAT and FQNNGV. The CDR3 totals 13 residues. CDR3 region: CASSYGAGNTIYF. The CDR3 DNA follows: TGTGCCAGCAGTTACGGTGCCGGAAACACCATATATTTT.

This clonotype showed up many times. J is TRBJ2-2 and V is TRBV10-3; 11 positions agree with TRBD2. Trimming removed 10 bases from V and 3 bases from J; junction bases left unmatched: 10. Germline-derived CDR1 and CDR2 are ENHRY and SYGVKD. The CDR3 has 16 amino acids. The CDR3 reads CATGTSGPMDTGELFF. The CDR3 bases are TGTGCCACCGGGACTAGCGGACCCATGGACACCGGGGAGCTGTTTTTT.

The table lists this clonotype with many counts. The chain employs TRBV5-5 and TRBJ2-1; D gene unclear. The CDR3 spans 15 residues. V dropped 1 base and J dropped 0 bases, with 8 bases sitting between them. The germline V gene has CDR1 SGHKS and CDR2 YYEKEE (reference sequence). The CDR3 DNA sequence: TGTGCCAGCAGCTTGTCGTGGGACTCCTACAATGAGCAGTTCTTC. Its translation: CASSLSWDSYNEQFF.

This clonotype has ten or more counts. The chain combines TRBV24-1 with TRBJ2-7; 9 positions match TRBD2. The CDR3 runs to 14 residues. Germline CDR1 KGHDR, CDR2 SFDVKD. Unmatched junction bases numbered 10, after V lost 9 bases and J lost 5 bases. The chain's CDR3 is CATASGTSSDEQYF. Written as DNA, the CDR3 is TGTGCCACCGCGTCGGGGACTAGCAGCGACGAGCAGTACTTC.